The entry below gives a single T cell receptor beta chain sequence along with its context. Its antigen is not known. CD4+ cells underwent separation, giving CD45RA+ naive and CD45RA-negative memory subsets. This sample is drawn from a study of shared clonotypes between healthy human individuals. Study overall: Donors had three CD4 naive, three CD4 memory, two CD8 naive and one CD8 memory plate apiece.

Germline V gene data show CDR1 as LNHDA and CDR2 as SQIVND (reference sequence). This CDR3 contains 16 residues. Trimming at V came to 5 bases and at J to 5 bases, leaving 10 bases not matched to a gene. Profiling relied on immunoSEQ multiplex PCR, and the TCRdb table lists in-frame clones only, not all of them. The sample yields about 1.5 million clones, roughly 98% seen once. Study-level findings and limits: Specimens sampled were limited to blood, with tissue repertoires likely differing. Compared with clonotypes that all four donors shared, non-shared clonotypes had lower generation probabilities.

The origin of this receptor is a man aged 25 to 40 in good health. The chain joins TRBV19 to TRBJ2-7; 12 bases match TRBD1. Sequencing was carried out using naive CD4+ T cells sorted from blood. Subset indicated: CD45RA+ positively selected. The CDR3 sequence: CASSSPGQGASHEQYF. The CDR3 region has the DNA TGTGCCAGTAGTTCCCCGGGACAGGGGGCCAGCCACGAGCAGTACTTC.